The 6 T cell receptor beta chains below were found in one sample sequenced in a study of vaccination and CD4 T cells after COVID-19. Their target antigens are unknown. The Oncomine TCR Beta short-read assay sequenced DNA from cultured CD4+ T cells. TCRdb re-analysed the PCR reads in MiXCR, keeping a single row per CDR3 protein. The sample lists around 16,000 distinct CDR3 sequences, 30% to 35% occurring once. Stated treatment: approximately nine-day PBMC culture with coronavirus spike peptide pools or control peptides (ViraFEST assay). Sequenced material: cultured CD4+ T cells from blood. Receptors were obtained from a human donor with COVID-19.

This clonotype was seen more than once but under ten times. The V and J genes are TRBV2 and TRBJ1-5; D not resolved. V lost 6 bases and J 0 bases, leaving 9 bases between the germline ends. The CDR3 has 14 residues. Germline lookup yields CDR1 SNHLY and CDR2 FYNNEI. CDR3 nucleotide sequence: TGTGCCAGCAGGACGGACTATAGCAATCAGCCCCAGCATTTT. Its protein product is CASRTDYSNQPQHF.

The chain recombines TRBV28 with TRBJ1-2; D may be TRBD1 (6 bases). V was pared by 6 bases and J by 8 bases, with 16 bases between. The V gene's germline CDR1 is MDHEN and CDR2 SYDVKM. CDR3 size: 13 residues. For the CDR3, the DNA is TGTGCCAGCAGGAAACAGGGCGCTCGGGGCTACACCTTC. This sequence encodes CASRKQGARGYTF.

The CDR3 loop reads CSARSGAGETQYF. DNA of the CDR3: TGCAGTGCTAGATCGGGGGCCGGGGAGACCCAGTACTTC. The chain joins TRBV20-1 to TRBJ2-5, with D perhaps TRBD1 or TRBD2 (6 bases each). CDR1 and CDR2 (germline): DFQATT, SNEGSKA (reference sequence). V was pared by 2 bases and J by 5 bases, with 12 bases between. The CDR3 totals 13 residues.

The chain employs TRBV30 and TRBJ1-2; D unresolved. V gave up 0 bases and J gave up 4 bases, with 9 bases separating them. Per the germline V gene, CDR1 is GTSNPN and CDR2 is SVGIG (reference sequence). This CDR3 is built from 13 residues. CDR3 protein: CAWSVPGPYGYTF. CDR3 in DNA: TGTGCCTGGAGTGTACCCGGCCCCTATGGCTACACCTTC.

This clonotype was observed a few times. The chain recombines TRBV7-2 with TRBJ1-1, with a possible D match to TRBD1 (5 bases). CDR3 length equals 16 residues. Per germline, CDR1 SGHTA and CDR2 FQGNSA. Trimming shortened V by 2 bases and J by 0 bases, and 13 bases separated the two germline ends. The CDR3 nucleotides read TGTGCCAGCAGCTTAAGTTGGGGGAACATGAACACTGAAGCTTTCTTT. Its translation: CASSLSWGNMNTEAFF.

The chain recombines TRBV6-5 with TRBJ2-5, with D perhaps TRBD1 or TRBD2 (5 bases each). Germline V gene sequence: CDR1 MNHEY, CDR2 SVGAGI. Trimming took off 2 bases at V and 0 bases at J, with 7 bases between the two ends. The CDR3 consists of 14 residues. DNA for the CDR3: TGTGCCAGCAGTTACGTGGGGGACCAAGAGACCCAGTACTTC. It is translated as CASSYVGDQETQYF.